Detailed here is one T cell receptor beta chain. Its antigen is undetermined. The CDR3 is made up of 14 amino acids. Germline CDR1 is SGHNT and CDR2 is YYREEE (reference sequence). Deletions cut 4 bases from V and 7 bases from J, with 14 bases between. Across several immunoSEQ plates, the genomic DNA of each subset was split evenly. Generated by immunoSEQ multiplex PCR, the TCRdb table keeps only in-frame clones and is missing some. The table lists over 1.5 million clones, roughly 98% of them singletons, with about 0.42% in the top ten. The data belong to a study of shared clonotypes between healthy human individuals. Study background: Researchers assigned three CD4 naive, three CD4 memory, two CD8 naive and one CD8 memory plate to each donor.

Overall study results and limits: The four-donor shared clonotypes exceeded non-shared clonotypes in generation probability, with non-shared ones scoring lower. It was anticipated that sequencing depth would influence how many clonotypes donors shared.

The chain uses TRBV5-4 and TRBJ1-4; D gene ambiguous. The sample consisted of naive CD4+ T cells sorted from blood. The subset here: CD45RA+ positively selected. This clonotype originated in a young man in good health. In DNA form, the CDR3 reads TGTGCCAGCAGCCGGTCGGGTATAGGTGAAAAACTGTTTTTT. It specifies CASSRSGIGEKLFF.